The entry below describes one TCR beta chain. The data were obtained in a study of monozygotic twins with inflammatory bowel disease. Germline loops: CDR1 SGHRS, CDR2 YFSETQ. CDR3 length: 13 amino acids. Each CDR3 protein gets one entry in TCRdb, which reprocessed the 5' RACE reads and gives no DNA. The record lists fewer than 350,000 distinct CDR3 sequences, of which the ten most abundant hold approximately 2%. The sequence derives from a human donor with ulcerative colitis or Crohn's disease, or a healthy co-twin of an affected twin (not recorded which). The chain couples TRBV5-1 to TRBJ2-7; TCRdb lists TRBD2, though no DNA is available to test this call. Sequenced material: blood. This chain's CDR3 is CPPRHRALDEQYF.